This is a list of T cell receptor beta chains from one sample in a study of shared clonotypes between healthy human individuals. Some clones are missing from TCRdb's copy, which holds only in-frame ones; the method was immunoSEQ multiplex PCR. The repertoire has hundreds of thousands of clones, around 67% of them found once; the top ten carry over 9%. Sequencing input: memory CD4+ T cells sorted from blood. All receptors come from a man aged 25 to 40 in good health. Both conserved end residues are part of each CDR3. Fields, in order: CDR3 protein, CDR3 DNA, clone size, D gene, V gene, J gene. D genes are given only for firm matches. Rows may omit the clone size; those that give it use once, few, many or a size class.

cdr3_aa: CASSPFQAVTQETQYF; cdr3_nt: TGTGCCAGCTCACCTTTTCAAGCGGTTACTCAAGAGACCCAGTACTTC; clone_size: -; d_call: -; v_call: TRBV18; j_call: TRBJ2-5
cdr3_aa: CASSQISLGQYF; cdr3_nt: TGTGCCAGCAGCCAGATCTCTCTCGGGCAGTACTTC; clone_size: many; d_call: -; v_call: TRBV5-5; j_call: TRBJ2-7
cdr3_aa: CASSEALGASGYTF; cdr3_nt: TGTGCCAGCAGTGAAGCGTTAGGGGCAAGTGGCTACACCTTC; clone_size: -; d_call: -; v_call: TRBV6-1; j_call: TRBJ1-2
cdr3_aa: CACSLRGSSGVYNEQFF; cdr3_nt: TGTGCCTGCAGCTTGAGGGGGTCTAGCGGAGTTTACAATGAGCAGTTCTTC; clone_size: -; d_call: -; v_call: TRBV5-6; j_call: TRBJ2-1
cdr3_aa: CASSSISGQGSFVSGELFF; cdr3_nt: TGTGCCAGCAGCTCAATTTCGGGACAGGGTTCGTTTGTCTCCGGGGAGCTGTTTTTT; clone_size: -; d_call: TRBD1; v_call: TRBV7-9; j_call: TRBJ2-2
cdr3_aa: CASSLGSLSYEQYF; cdr3_nt: TGTGCCAGCAGCTTAGGATCCCTTTCCTACGAGCAGTACTTC; clone_size: -; d_call: -; v_call: TRBV7-9; j_call: TRBJ2-7
cdr3_aa: CASSHDNNPNLLDTF; cdr3_nt: TGTGCCAGCAGCCACGATAACAACCCTAACCTCCTGGACACCTTC; clone_size: -; d_call: -; v_call: TRBV14; j_call: TRBJ1-2
cdr3_aa: CASSRKMEGAGEKLFF; cdr3_nt: TGTGCCAGCAGTCGAAAGATGGAGGGGGCAGGTGAAAAACTGTTTTTT; clone_size: -; d_call: TRBD1; v_call: TRBV27; j_call: TRBJ1-4
cdr3_aa: CASSFRGLSQPQHF; cdr3_nt: TGTGCCAGCAGTTTTAGGGGGTTAAGTCAGCCCCAGCATTTT; clone_size: few; d_call: -; v_call: TRBV28; j_call: TRBJ1-5
cdr3_aa: CASSAAGELFF; cdr3_nt: TGTGCCAGCAGTGCAGCCGGGGAGCTGTTTTTT; clone_size: -; d_call: -; v_call: TRBV6-6; j_call: TRBJ2-2
cdr3_aa: CASSLGGALSSYNEQFF; cdr3_nt: TGTGCCAGCAGCTTAGGTGGAGCGCTGAGCTCCTACAATGAGCAGTTCTTC; clone_size: -; d_call: -; v_call: TRBV11-2; j_call: TRBJ2-1
cdr3_aa: CASSAKGVQYF; cdr3_nt: TGTGCCAGCAGCGCAAAGGGGGTGCAGTACTTC; clone_size: -; d_call: -; v_call: TRBV7-2; j_call: TRBJ2-7
cdr3_aa: CASSPLTVRETQYF; cdr3_nt: TGCGCCAGCAGCCCTTTGACTGTACGGGAGACCCAGTACTTC; clone_size: -; d_call: -; v_call: TRBV5-1; j_call: TRBJ2-5
cdr3_aa: CASSYEHSGRTAAFF; cdr3_nt: TGTGCCAGCAGTTACGAACATTCCGGCCGGACGGCTGCTTTCTTT; clone_size: -; d_call: -; v_call: TRBV6-5; j_call: TRBJ1-1
cdr3_aa: CASREREGRTDTQYF; cdr3_nt: TGTGCCAGCAGGGAGCGGGAGGGCCGCACAGATACGCAGTATTTT; clone_size: -; d_call: TRBD2; v_call: TRBV6-1; j_call: TRBJ2-3
cdr3_aa: CASRGQVVGNTIYF; cdr3_nt: TGTGCCAGCAGGGGACAGGTCGTTGGAAACACCATATATTTT; clone_size: -; d_call: TRBD1; v_call: TRBV6-1; j_call: TRBJ1-3
cdr3_aa: CASSPLQREIFEQYF; cdr3_nt: TGTGCCAGCTCACCACTTCAGCGGGAGATTTTCGAGCAGTACTTC; clone_size: -; d_call: TRBD2; v_call: TRBV18; j_call: TRBJ2-7
cdr3_aa: CASSHGQAYGYTF; cdr3_nt: TGTGCCAGCAGTCACGGACAGGCCTATGGCTACACCTTC; clone_size: -; d_call: TRBD1; v_call: TRBV28; j_call: TRBJ1-2
cdr3_aa: CASSFYTGPSNEKLFF; cdr3_nt: TGCGCCAGCAGCTTTTACACCGGGCCCTCTAATGAAAAACTGTTTTTT; clone_size: -; d_call: -; v_call: TRBV5-1; j_call: TRBJ1-4
cdr3_aa: CASSLVLAAGAYEQYF; cdr3_nt: TGTGCCAGCAGCTTAGTCCTAGCGGCGGGGGCCTACGAGCAGTACTTC; clone_size: -; d_call: TRBD2; v_call: TRBV11-3; j_call: TRBJ2-7
cdr3_aa: CASSFWDNATEAFF; cdr3_nt: TGTGCCAGCAGCTTCTGGGACAACGCCACTGAAGCTTTCTTT; clone_size: -; d_call: -; v_call: TRBV11-3; j_call: TRBJ1-1
cdr3_aa: CASTPPTTRGGNEQFF; cdr3_nt: TGTGCCAGTACCCCCCCAACGACTAGAGGCGGCAATGAGCAGTTCTTC; clone_size: -; d_call: -; v_call: TRBV19; j_call: TRBJ2-1
cdr3_aa: CASSLVRTSGSYEQYF; cdr3_nt: TGTGCCAGCAGCTTGGTGCGGACTAGCGGGTCCTACGAGCAGTACTTC; clone_size: -; d_call: TRBD2; v_call: TRBV5-5; j_call: TRBJ2-7
cdr3_aa: CATSFGHENQPQHF; cdr3_nt: TGTGCCACCTCCTTTGGGCATGAGAATCAGCCCCAGCATTTT; clone_size: few; d_call: -; v_call: TRBV10-3; j_call: TRBJ1-5
cdr3_aa: CASSFGDSYNEQFF; cdr3_nt: TGCGCCAGCAGCTTCGGAGACTCCTACAATGAGCAGTTCTTC; clone_size: -; d_call: -; v_call: TRBV5-1; j_call: TRBJ2-1
cdr3_aa: CATSREQGNNYGYTF; cdr3_nt: TGTGCCACCAGCAGAGAGCAGGGAAATAACTATGGCTACACCTTC; clone_size: -; d_call: -; v_call: TRBV15; j_call: TRBJ1-2
cdr3_aa: CASSLEGQGSVDEQFF; cdr3_nt: TGCGCCAGCAGCTTGGAGGGACAGGGGTCAGTTGATGAGCAGTTCTTC; clone_size: -; d_call: TRBD1; v_call: TRBV5-1; j_call: TRBJ2-1
cdr3_aa: CASSPPAGGTGELFF; cdr3_nt: TGTGCCAGCAGCCCCCCCGCGGGAGGGACCGGGGAGCTGTTTTTT; clone_size: -; d_call: TRBD2; v_call: TRBV11-3; j_call: TRBJ2-2
cdr3_aa: CASSPPTGNIQYF; cdr3_nt: TGTGCCAGTAGTCCTCCGACAGGGAACATTCAGTACTTC; clone_size: -; d_call: TRBD1; v_call: TRBV19; j_call: TRBJ2-4
cdr3_aa: CASSLTSGRGETQYF; cdr3_nt: TGCGCCAGCAGCTTGACTAGCGGGAGGGGGGAGACCCAGTACTTC; clone_size: -; d_call: TRBD2; v_call: TRBV5-1; j_call: TRBJ2-5
cdr3_aa: CASSLVRGTHYNEQFF; cdr3_nt: TGTGCCAGCAGCTTAGTGCGGGGGACTCACTACAATGAGCAGTTCTTC; clone_size: few; d_call: TRBD2; v_call: TRBV11-2; j_call: TRBJ2-1
cdr3_aa: CASSPAPRDEKLFF; cdr3_nt: TGTGCCAGCTCCCCAGCCCCACGAGACGAAAAACTGTTTTTT; clone_size: few; d_call: -; v_call: TRBV18; j_call: TRBJ1-4
cdr3_aa: CSVRGADTQYF; cdr3_nt: TGCAGCGTACGGGGGGCAGATACGCAGTATTTT; clone_size: -; d_call: TRBD2; v_call: TRBV29-1; j_call: TRBJ2-3
cdr3_aa: CASSLLNRGNTGELFF; cdr3_nt: TGTGCCAGCAGCTTACTCAACCGGGGGAACACCGGGGAGCTGTTTTTT; clone_size: -; d_call: -; v_call: TRBV7-9; j_call: TRBJ2-2
cdr3_aa: CASSAGQPSGELFF; cdr3_nt: TGTGCCAGCAGCGCGGGACAGCCGTCAGGGGAGCTGTTTTTT; clone_size: -; d_call: -; v_call: TRBV7-2; j_call: TRBJ2-2
cdr3_aa: CASSSGLPLEQYF; cdr3_nt: TGTGCCAGCAGTTCGGGACTTCCCTTGGAGCAGTACTTC; clone_size: -; d_call: -; v_call: TRBV27; j_call: TRBJ2-7
cdr3_aa: CASSEMVQETQYF; cdr3_nt: TGTGCCAGCAGTGAAATGGTTCAAGAGACCCAGTACTTC; clone_size: -; d_call: -; v_call: TRBV6-1; j_call: TRBJ2-5
cdr3_aa: CASSAVGLDEQYF; cdr3_nt: TGTGCCAGCAGCGCCGTCGGACTAGACGAGCAGTACTTC; clone_size: few; d_call: TRBD2; v_call: TRBV9; j_call: TRBJ2-7
cdr3_aa: CASRGQMGYGYTF; cdr3_nt: TGTGCCAGCAGGGGACAAATGGGCTATGGCTACACCTTC; clone_size: -; d_call: -; v_call: TRBV2; j_call: TRBJ1-2
cdr3_aa: CASSQELSGNIQYF; cdr3_nt: TGCGCCAGCAGCCAAGAGCTTTCGGGAAACATTCAGTACTTC; clone_size: -; d_call: -; v_call: TRBV4-3; j_call: TRBJ2-4
cdr3_aa: CASSQPGTSGTPGANVLTF; cdr3_nt: TGTGCCAGCAGCCAACCCGGGACTAGCGGGACTCCTGGGGCCAACGTCCTGACTTTC; clone_size: -; d_call: TRBD2; v_call: TRBV2; j_call: TRBJ2-6